Below, one TCR beta chain is given with its context. Antigen: not known. TCR beta cDNA was made from 400 to 500 ng total RNA with a constant-region primer. What produced the TCR beta libraries was three nested multiplex PCR rounds using slightly modified ARM-PCR. Amplification in the first two PCR rounds was performed using TRBV1-TRBV30 forward primers and a C-beta reverse primer for 9 to 11 cycles each. TCRdb recomputed calls from the multiplex PCR reads with MiXCR, one row per CDR3 protein. The repertoire holds approximately 79,000 distinct CDR3 sequences, with approximately 70% as singletons. Between roughly 17 and 33 mg of unsorted bulk tissue served as the source from which RNA and DNA were co-extracted. Treatment of the patients' primary liver carcinoma consisted of surgical resection. Sampling of each tumor involved five separate regions. This specimen comes from a study of tumor-infiltrating lymphocytes in primary liver carcinoma. Study-level information: Aged between 30 and 69 years, the patients were men and women. Whole-study results and caveats: A significantly higher top-250-clone fraction was recorded for tumors than for blood (p = 0.039).

The CDR3 length is 15 residues. Germline V gene sequence: CDR1 LGHNA, CDR2 YNFKEQ. V lost 0 bases to trimming and J lost 3 bases; unmatched junction nucleotides: 5. The V gene is TRBV4-2, the J gene TRBJ2-7; 7 positions match TRBD1. Specimen: liver tumor tissue from sampling region 4. Subset specified: tumor region T4, right-lateral pole. The clonotype comes from a man aged 35 to 55 with primary liver carcinoma and hepatitis B virus infection. This chain's CDR3 is CASSQEPGQDYEQYF. In nucleotides, the CDR3 is TGTGCCAGCAGCCAAGAGCCAGGACAGGACTACGAGCAGTACTTC.